The 15 T cell receptor beta chains given below trace back to one sample, sequenced in a study of blood T cell repertoires in COVID-19. Sequencing used immunoSEQ multiplex PCR; TCRdb keeps in-frame clones, though not all of them. The sample comprises 90,000 to 120,000 clones, about 88% of which are singletons, and 2.1% rests with the top ten. Source material: peripheral blood. The source is a human donor in a cohort sampled during active COVID-19.

This clone was recorded many times. This chain links TRBV10-2 with TRBJ1-5; 7 nucleotides line up with TRBD1. Germline V gene data show CDR1 as WSHSY and CDR2 as SAAADI. J gave up 5 bases and V 8 bases, and 21 bases lay outside the gene matches. CDR3 size: 18 residues. CDR3 protein: CASCFNTDRDRRYQPQHF. In nucleotides, the CDR3 is TGCGCCAGCTGCTTCAACACAGACCGGGACAGACGATATCAGCCCCAGCATTTT.

The V and J genes are TRBV6-5 and TRBJ2-2; TRBD1 matches 7 bases. V was pared by 2 bases and J by 7 bases, with 1 base of the junction left unmatched. The CDR3 covers 13 residues. Looked up from germline, CDR1 is MNHEY and CDR2 is SVGAGI. The CDR3 DNA reads TGTGCCAGCAGTTACGGGACAGTCGGGGAGCTGTTTTTT. Its protein is CASSYGTVGELFF.

CDR3 residues: CASSLLPTLSIVSQETQYF. The CDR3 DNA is TGTGCCAGCAGCTTGCTCCCAACGCTTTCTATAGTGAGTCAAGAGACCCAGTACTTC. The chain combines TRBV5-6 with TRBJ2-5; D is undetermined. Per the germline V gene, CDR1 is SGHDT and CDR2 is YYEEEE. V was trimmed by 1 base and J by 2 bases, leaving 24 bases between them. This CDR3 contains 19 residues.

The V gene is TRBV30, the J gene TRBJ2-1; 12 bases are shared with TRBD2. This CDR3 has 15 amino acids. With 8 bases clipped from V and 6 bases from J, the junction kept 11 bases outside the gene matches. CDR1 is GTSNPN, CDR2 SVGIG, per germline (reference sequence). The CDR3 DNA follows: TGTGCCGCGATTCCCTGGACTAGCGGGGCCAATGAGCAGTTCTTC. Residues: CAAIPWTSGANEQFF.

The CDR3 region is CASSLDGENYGYTF. CDR3 in DNA: TGCGCCAGCAGCTTGGATGGGGAGAACTATGGCTACACCTTC. This chain uses TRBV5-1 with TRBJ1-2; no reliable D call. V was shortened by 0 bases and J by 2 bases, with 8 bases between the two germline ends. Germline V CDR1 and CDR2: SGHRS, YFSETQ. This CDR3 is 14 amino acids long.

The chain has TRBV29-1 and TRBJ2-4; the match to TRBD1 covers 9 bases. The J segment lost 5 bases and the V segment lost 7 bases, leaving 12 bases of the junction unmatched. Per the germline V gene, CDR1 is SQVTM and CDR2 is ANQGSEA. The CDR3 totals 15 residues. The CDR3 coding sequence is TGCAGCGGACAAGGGGGACAGGGAGGCGAAAACATTCAGTACTTC. It specifies CSGQGGQGGENIQYF.

Concerning this clone itself: Other DNA sequences in this specimen translate into the identical CDR3. This chain connects TRBV10-3 to TRBJ2-1; 7 positions match TRBD2. The trim removed 0 bases at V and 3 bases at J, leaving 2 bases unmatched. Per germline, CDR1 ENHRY and CDR2 SYGVKD. This CDR3 contains 15 residues. CDR3 nucleotides: TGTGCCATCAGTGAGTCGGGCGGGGGCTACAATGAGCAGTTCTTC. Amino acids: CAISESGGGYNEQFF.

This chain uses TRBV2 with TRBJ2-5; 9 bases agree with TRBD2. V trimming: 5 bases; J trimming: 3 bases; junction bases outside the gene matches: 7. In germline, CDR1 is SNHLY, CDR2 FYNNEI. The CDR3 is made up of 15 amino acids. The DNA for the CDR3 is TGTGCCAGCAGTAGGGATAGCGGGGGCGAAGAGACCCAGTACTTC. As protein: CASSRDSGGEETQYF.

CDR3 sequence reads: CASSLRQGDTGELFF. The CDR3 nucleotides read TGTGCCAGCTCTCTAAGACAGGGAGACACCGGGGAGCTGTTTTTT. The chain links TRBV18 to TRBJ2-2; TRBD1 aligns across 7 bases. V gave up 6 bases and J gave up 3 bases; unmatched junction bases: 7. Germline CDR1 reads KGHSH; CDR2 reads LQKENI. The CDR3 is 15 residues long.

This clone was counted once. The rearrangement joins TRBV6-5 to TRBJ2-3; D call uncertain. The CDR3 contains 12 residues. From germline, CDR1 is MNHEY and CDR2 SVGAGI. V lost 6 bases to trimming and J lost 4 bases, with 8 bases between them. The CDR3 DNA sequence: TGTGCCAGCAGGAGAAAGCCAGATACGCAGTATTTT. It encodes CASRRKPDTQYF.

This rearrangement joins TRBV6-2 or TRBV6-3 to TRBJ2-1, with TRBD1 as a possible D gene (6 bases). This CDR3 comprises 12 residues. Trimming removed 3 bases at V and 9 bases at J, with 9 bases between. In germline, CDR1 is MNHEY, CDR2 SVGEGT. The CDR3 region has the DNA TGTGCCAGCAGTTATAGGGGGTCTGAGCAGTTCTTC. Protein: CASSYRGSEQFF.

The CDR3 is CASRAGWQSPLHF. In DNA form, the CDR3 reads TGTGCCAGCAGGGCAGGGTGGCAATCACCCCTCCACTTT. V usage is TRBV12-3 or TRBV12-4 and J usage is TRBJ1-6; a weak D match, TRBD1 (5 bases). The length of the CDR3 is 13 residues. V was shortened by 6 bases and J by 10 bases, with 13 bases between the two germline ends.

This chain joins TRBV7-9 and TRBJ1-2; D perhaps matches TRBD1 (6 bases). The CDR3 contains 13 residues. Germline CDR1 and CDR2: SEHNR and FQNEAQ (reference sequence). With 2 bases removed from V and 7 bases from J, the gap between germline ends came to 11 bases. As DNA, the CDR3 is TGTGCCAGCAGCTTACTAGGGGGGGCTGGCTACACCTTC. It translates to CASSLLGGAGYTF.

The chain combines TRBV5-1 with TRBJ1-1; D not resolved. Trimming left V 0 bases short and J 0 bases short, with 12 bases between. The CDR3 spans 16 residues. In germline, CDR1 is SGHRS, CDR2 YFSETQ. The CDR3 region has the DNA TGCGCCAGCAGCTTGGAAGTTGAGAGGTTGAACACTGAAGCTTTCTTT. Its protein product is CASSLEVERLNTEAFF.

V is TRBV7-2 and J is TRBJ2-7; D perhaps matches TRBD1 (8 bases). This CDR3 is 13 amino acids long. V lost 4 bases and J lost 7, with 14 bases in between. Germline-derived CDR1 and CDR2 are SGHTA and FQGNSA. DNA for the CDR3: TGTGCCAGCAGCTCCTCACAGGGGGGGGAGCAGTACTTC. Protein sequence: CASSSSQGGEQYF.